The 2 T cell receptor beta chains in this list originate from one sample, sequenced in a study of blood T cell repertoires in COVID-19. The assay was immunoSEQ multiplex PCR, and TCRdb's table has in-frame clones only and misses some. The sample lists tens of thousands of clones; about four fifths were seen once. What was sequenced was peripheral blood. Every receptor here comes from a woman older than 75 with acute or convalescent COVID-19.

This chain joins TRBV2 and TRBJ2-6; 8 nucleotides agree with TRBD2. This CDR3 spans 18 amino acids. V trimming: 4 bases; J trimming: 0 bases; junction bases outside the gene matches: 8. CDR1 and CDR2 (germline): SNHLY, FYNNEI. Written as DNA, the CDR3 is TGTGCCAGCAGTGGAAGAGCGGGGGCCGTCTCTGGGGCCAACGTCCTGACTTTC. Protein product: CASSGRAGAVSGANVLTF.

The chain carries TRBV12-3 or TRBV12-4 and TRBJ2-7; possible D gene TRBD2, 5 bases. The CDR3 extends over 12 amino acids. Trimming left V 2 bases short and J 6 bases short, with 8 bases between. CDR3 DNA sequence: TGTGCCAGCAGTTTACCCGAGGGCGAGCAGTACTTC. This sequence encodes CASSLPEGEQYF.